This T cell receptor (beta chain) was retrieved from a study of blood T cell repertoires in COVID-19 (TCRdb year 2020). With respect to the entire study: Recovered participants in ImmuneRACE Cohort 3 were defined as having two consecutive negative NP/OP PCR tests, clearance from a healthcare professional, or resolution of symptoms. HLA class I and class II types, where available, came from metadata supplied by the sample provider rather than from assay-based typing. The repertoires were made available in a free public database intended to serve as a resource for research on the immune response to SARS-CoV-2. The material from the prospective study consisted of cDNA or gDNA derived from T cells, B-cell-depleted T cells, or PBMCs. The dataset comprised deeply sampled blood TCRbeta repertoires from subjects exposed to, actively infected with, or recovered from COVID-19. Samples covering the acute and convalescent phases of COVID-19 were provided by collaborators in the United States, Italy and Spain. A de-identified subject ID, COVID-19 status, age in years and sex were almost always included in the sample metadata. The samples were drawn from two sources: the first 160 participants of the ongoing ImmuneRACE study, and about 1,300 subjects contributed by 6 global collaborators.

V gives up 5 bases and J gives up 7 bases, and the segment between their germline ends measures 11 bases. Spanning cysteine to phenylalanine, the CDR3 consists of 12 amino acids. Here the CDR3 DNA is all that survives: 36 bases in frame from base 1. Reading the germline V gene gives CDR1 SGHDN and CDR2 FVKESK. TCRbeta CDR3 regions were amplified from genomic DNA by means of the immunoSEQ Assay, a bias-controlled multiplex PCR. For the original study's pipeline: The number of nucleated cells in each sample was estimated by amplification of reference gene primers within the assay. To quantify the absolute abundance of each unique TCRbeta CDR3 rearrangement, sequence reads were collapsed and filtered. For each sample, productive Simpson clonality was calculated by taking the square root of Simpson's diversity index across productive rearrangements. TCRdb took over this immuneACCESS table, retaining in-frame rearrangements with V and J assigned. Such tables are incomplete; in checked studies, under half of the missing clones stem from an unresolved V gene, and the remainder is unexplained. That table gives V, J and clone size, and the DNA gave D and trimming. The table for this sample lists about 190,000 clones; about 88% of them were counted only once. The ten largest clones take up around 24% of the sample.

In its sample, this clone was seen a few times. This clone's antigen is unknown. No qualities accompany the bases; no much larger clone lies one base away. Enrolling through a virtual design, the prospective study's participants ranged in age from about 18 to 89 years and lived across around 25 United States geographic areas. Cohort assignment in the prospective study relied on participant-reported clinical history from a screening survey and a study questionnaire. In the prospective study, mobile phlebotomists collected whole blood, serum and a nasopharyngeal or oropharyngeal swab from each participant. Participants in the prospective study had the option to provide additional blood draws and questionnaires over a roughly two-month period. Prospective study blood samples were shipped either frozen or at room temperature before DNA extraction. Results and caveats for the whole study, not just this receptor: How much clinical and demographic metadata was included differed by source and by participant, and the metadata was provided uncurated.

Sequencing was performed on PBMCs or T cells enriched from blood (not recorded which). The rearrangement joined TRBV14 to TRBJ1-1; the D gene lacks a confident call. The source is a woman in her 40s in a cohort exposed to, infected with or recovered from COVID-19 (not recorded which). The CDR3 amino acid sequence is: CASSMGGSEAFF. The nucleotides are TGTGCCAGCAGCATGGGAGGCAGTGAAGCTTTCTTT. The entire variable domain, with the stretches around the CDR3 drawn from the reference TRBV14 and TRBJ1-1 proteins, is EAGVTQFPSHSVIEKGQTVTLRCDPISGHDNLYWYRRVMGKEIKFLLHFVKESKQDESGMPNNRFLAERTGGTYSTLKVQPAELEDSGVYFCASSMGGSEAFFGQGTRLTVV.